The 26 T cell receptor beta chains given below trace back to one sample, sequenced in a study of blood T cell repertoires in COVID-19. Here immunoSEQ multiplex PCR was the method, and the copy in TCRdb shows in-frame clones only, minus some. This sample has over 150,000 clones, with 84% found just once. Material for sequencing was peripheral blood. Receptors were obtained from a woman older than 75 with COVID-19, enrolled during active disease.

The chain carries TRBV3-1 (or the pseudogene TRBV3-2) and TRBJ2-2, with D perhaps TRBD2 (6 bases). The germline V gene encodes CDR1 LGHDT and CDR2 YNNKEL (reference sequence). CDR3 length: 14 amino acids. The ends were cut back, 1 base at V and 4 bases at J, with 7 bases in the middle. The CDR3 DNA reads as TGTGCCAGCAGCCAAGGGGGAGGCACCGGGGAGCTGTTTTTT. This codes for CASSQGGGTGELFF.

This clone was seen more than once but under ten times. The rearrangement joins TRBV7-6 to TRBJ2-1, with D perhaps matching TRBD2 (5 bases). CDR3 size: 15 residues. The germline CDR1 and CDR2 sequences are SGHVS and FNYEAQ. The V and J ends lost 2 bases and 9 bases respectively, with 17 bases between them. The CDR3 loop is CASSLRTNREGEQFF. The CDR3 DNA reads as TGTGCCAGCAGCTTAAGGACCAACCGCGAGGGTGAGCAGTTCTTC. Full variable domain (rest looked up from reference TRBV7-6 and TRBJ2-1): GAGVSQSPRYKVTKRGQDVALRCDPISGHVSLYWYRQALGQGPEFLTYFNYEAQQDKSGLPNDRFSAERPEGSISTLTIQRTEQRDSAMYRCASSLRTNREGEQFFGPGTRLTVL.

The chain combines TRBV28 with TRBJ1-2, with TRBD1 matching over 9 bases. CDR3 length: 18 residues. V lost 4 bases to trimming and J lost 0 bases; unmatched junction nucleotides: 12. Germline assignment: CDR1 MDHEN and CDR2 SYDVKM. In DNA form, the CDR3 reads TGTGCCAGCAGTTCCCAACCCGGGACAGGGCAAGCTAACTATGGCTACACCTTC. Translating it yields CASSSQPGTGQANYGYTF.

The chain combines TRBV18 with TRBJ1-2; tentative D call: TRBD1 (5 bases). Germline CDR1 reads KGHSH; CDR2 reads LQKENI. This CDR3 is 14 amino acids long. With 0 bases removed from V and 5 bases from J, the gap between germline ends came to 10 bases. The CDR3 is CASSPPGRGYGYTF. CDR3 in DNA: TGTGCCAGCTCACCACCGGGTAGGGGTTATGGCTACACCTTC.

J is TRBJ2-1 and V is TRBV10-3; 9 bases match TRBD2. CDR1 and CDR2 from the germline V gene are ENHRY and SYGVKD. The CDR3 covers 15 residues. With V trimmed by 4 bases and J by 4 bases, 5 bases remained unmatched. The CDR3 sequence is CAISVSGRAYNEQFF. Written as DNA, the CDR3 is TGTGCCATCAGTGTTAGCGGGAGAGCATACAATGAGCAGTTCTTC.

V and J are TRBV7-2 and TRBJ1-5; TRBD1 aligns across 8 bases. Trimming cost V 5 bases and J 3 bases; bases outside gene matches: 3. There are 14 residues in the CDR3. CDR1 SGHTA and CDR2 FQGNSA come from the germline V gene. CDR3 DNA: TGTGCCAGCAGCAGGACAGGGTTCAATCAGCCCCAGCATTTT. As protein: CASSRTGFNQPQHF.

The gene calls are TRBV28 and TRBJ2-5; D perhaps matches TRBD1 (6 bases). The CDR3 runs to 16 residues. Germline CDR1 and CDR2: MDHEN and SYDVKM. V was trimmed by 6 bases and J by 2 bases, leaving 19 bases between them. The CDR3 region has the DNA TGTGCCAGCAGGCAGGGTATAGGACAGTTTCAAGAGACCCAGTACTTC. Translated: CASRQGIGQFQETQYF. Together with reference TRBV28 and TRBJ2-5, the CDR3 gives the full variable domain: DVKVTQSSRYLVKRTGEKVFLECVQDMDHENMFWYRQDPGLGLRLIYFSYDVKMKEKGDIPEGYSVSREKKERFSLILESASTNQTSMYLCASRQGIGQFQETQYFGPGTRLLVL.

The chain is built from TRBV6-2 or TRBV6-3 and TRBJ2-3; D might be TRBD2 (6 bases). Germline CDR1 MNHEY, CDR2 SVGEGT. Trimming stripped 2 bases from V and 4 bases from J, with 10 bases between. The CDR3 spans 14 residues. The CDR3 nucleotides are TGTGCCAGCAGTTACAAGACTAGGGCAGATACGCAGTATTTT. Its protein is CASSYKTRADTQYF.

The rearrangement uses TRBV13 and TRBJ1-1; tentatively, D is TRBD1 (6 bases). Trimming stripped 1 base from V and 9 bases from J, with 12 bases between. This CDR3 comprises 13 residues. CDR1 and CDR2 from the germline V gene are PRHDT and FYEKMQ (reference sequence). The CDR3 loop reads CASSLAGVGKAFF. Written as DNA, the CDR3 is TGTGCCAGCAGCTTAGCAGGGGTCGGGAAAGCTTTCTTT.

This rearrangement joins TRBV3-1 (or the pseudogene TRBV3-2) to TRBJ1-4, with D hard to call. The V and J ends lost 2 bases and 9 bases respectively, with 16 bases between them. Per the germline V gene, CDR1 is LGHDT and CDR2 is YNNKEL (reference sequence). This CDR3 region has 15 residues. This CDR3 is CASSQLATQSKKLFF. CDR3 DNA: TGTGCCAGCAGCCAATTAGCCACCCAAAGCAAAAAACTGTTTTTT.

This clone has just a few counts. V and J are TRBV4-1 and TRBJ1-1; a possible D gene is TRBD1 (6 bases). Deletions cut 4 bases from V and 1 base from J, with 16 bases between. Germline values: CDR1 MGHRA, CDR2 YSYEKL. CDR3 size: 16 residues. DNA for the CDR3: TGCGCCAGCAGCCTCGCAACAGGGCCGGGGAACACTGAAGCTTTCTTT. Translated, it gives CASSLATGPGNTEAFF.

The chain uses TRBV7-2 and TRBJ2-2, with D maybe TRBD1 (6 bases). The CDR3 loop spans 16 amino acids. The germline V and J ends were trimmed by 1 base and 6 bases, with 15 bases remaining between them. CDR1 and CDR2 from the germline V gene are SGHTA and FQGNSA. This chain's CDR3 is CASSLGLLGAAGELFF. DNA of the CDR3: TGTGCCAGCAGCTTAGGTCTACTGGGGGCCGCCGGGGAGCTGTTTTTT.

The CDR3: CASSAGGAYEQYF. The CDR3 DNA sequence: TGTGCCAGCTCAGCAGGGGGCGCATACGAGCAGTACTTC. The genes are TRBV18 and TRBJ2-7; TRBD1 aligns across 8 bases. Germline V lookup: CDR1 KGHSH, CDR2 LQKENI. The CDR3 runs 13 residues. Germline trimming cut 5 bases from V and 4 bases from J; bases unmatched to any gene: 4.

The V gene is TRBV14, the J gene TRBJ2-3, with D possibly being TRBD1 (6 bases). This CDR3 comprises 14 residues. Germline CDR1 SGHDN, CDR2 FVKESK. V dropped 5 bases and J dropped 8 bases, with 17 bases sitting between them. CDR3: CASSGASRGITQYF. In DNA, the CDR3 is TGTGCCAGCAGCGGAGCCTCTAGGGGGATTACGCAGTATTTT. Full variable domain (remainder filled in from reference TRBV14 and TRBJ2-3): EAGVTQFPSHSVIEKGQTVTLRCDPISGHDNLYWYRRVMGKEIKFLLHFVKESKQDESGMPNNRFLAERTGGTYSTLKVQPAELEDSGVYFCASSGASRGITQYFGPGTRLTVL.

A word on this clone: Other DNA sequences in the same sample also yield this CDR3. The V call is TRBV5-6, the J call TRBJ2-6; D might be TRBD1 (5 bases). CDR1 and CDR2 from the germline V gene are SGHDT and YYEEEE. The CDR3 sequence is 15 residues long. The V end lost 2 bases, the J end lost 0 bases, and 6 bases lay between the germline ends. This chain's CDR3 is CASSLGVSGANVLTF. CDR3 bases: TGTGCCAGCAGCTTAGGGGTCTCTGGGGCCAACGTCCTGACTTTC.

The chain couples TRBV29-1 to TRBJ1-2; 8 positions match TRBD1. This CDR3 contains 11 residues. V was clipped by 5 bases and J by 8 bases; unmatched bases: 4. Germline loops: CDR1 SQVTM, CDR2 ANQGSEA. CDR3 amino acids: CSVRTGQGYTF. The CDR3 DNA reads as TGCAGCGTTCGGACAGGGCAGGGCTACACCTTC.

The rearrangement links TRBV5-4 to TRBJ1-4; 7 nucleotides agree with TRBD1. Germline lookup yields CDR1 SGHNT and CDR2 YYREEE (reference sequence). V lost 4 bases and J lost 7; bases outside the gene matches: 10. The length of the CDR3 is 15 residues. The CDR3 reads CASSTRQGLGEKLFF. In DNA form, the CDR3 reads TGTGCCAGCAGCACCCGACAGGGCCTGGGTGAAAAACTGTTTTTT.

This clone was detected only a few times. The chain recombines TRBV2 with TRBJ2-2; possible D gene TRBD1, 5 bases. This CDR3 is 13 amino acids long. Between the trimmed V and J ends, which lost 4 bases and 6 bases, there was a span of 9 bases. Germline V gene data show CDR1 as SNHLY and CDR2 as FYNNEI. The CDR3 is CASSAGPAGELFF. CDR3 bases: TGTGCCAGCAGTGCAGGGCCCGCCGGGGAGCTGTTTTTT.

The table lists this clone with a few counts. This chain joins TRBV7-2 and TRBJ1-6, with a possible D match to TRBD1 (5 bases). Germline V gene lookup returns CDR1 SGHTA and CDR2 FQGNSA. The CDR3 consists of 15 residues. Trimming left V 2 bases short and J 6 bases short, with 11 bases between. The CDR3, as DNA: TGTGCCAGCAGCTTACGCAGGGAACCTAATTCACCCCTCCACTTT. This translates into CASSLRREPNSPLHF.

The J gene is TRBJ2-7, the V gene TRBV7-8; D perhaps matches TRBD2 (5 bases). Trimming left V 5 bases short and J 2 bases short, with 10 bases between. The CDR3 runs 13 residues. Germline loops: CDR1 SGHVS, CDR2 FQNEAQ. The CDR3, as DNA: TGTGCCAGCAGCCTGCGGGTTACCTACGAGCAGTACTTC. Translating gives CASSLRVTYEQYF.

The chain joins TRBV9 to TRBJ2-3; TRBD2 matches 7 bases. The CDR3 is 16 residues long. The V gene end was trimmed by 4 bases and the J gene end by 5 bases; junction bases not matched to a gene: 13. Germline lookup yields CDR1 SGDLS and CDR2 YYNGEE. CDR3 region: CASSPKAGPPGDTQYF. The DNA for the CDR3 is TGTGCCAGCAGCCCAAAAGCGGGGCCCCCTGGAGATACGCAGTATTTT.

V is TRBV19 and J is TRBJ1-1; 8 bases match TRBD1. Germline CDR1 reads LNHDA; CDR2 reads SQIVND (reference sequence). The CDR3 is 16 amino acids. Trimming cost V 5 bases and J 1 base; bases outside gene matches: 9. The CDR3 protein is CASSPKAGQANTEAFF. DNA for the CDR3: TGTGCCAGTAGTCCAAAGGCGGGACAGGCGAACACTGAAGCTTTCTTT.

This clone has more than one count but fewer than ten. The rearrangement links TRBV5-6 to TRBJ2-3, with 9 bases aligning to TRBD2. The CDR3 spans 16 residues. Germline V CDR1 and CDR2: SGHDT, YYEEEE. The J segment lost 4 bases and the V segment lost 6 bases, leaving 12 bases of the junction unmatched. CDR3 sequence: CASNHGAGGPADTQYF. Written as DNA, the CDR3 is TGTGCCAGCAACCATGGGGCGGGAGGGCCGGCAGATACGCAGTATTTT.

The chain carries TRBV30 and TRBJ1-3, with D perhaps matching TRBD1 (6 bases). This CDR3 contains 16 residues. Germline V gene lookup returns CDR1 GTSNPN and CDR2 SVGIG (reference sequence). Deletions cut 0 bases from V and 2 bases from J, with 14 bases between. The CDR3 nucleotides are TGTGCCTGGAGTGTAAATCTGGGGGCTCCTGGAAACACCATATATTTT. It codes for CAWSVNLGAPGNTIYF.

The CDR3 DNA is TGCGCCAGCAGCCGGGGGACAGGGGAGGATGAAAAACTGTTTTTT. Translating gives CASSRGTGEDEKLFF. The chain combines TRBV5-1 with TRBJ1-4, with 10 bases fitting TRBD1. The CDR3 runs 15 residues. CDR1 is SGHRS, CDR2 YFSETQ, per germline. Trimming cost V 4 bases and J 6 bases; bases outside gene matches: 6.

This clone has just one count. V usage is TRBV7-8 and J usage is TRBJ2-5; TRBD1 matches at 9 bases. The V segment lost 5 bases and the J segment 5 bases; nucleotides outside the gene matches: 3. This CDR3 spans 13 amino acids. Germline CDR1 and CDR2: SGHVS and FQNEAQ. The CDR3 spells CASSLDRGETQYF. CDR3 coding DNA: TGTGCCAGCAGCCTGGACAGGGGCGAGACCCAGTACTTC.